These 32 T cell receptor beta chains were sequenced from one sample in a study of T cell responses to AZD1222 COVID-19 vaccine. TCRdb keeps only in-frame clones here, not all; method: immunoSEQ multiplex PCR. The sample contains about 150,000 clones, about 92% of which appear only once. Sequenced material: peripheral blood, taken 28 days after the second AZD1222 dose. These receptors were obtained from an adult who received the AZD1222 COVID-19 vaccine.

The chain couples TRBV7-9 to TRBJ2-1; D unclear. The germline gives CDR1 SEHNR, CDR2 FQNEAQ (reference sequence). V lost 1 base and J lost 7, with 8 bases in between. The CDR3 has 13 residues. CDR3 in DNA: TGTGCCAGCAGCTTAGGAGTTTTGAATGAGCAGTTCTTC. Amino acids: CASSLGVLNEQFF.

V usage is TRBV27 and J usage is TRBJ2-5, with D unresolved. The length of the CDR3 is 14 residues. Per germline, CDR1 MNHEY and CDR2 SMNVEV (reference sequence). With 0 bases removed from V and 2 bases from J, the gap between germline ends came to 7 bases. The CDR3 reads CASSLSNMQETQYF. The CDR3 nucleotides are TGTGCCAGCAGTTTATCAAACATGCAAGAGACCCAGTACTTC.

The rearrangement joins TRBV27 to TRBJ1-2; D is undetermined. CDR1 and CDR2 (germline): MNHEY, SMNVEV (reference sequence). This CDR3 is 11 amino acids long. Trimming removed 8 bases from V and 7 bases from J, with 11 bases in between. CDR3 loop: CASQGRGGYTF. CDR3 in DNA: TGTGCCAGCCAAGGGCGGGGTGGCTACACCTTC.

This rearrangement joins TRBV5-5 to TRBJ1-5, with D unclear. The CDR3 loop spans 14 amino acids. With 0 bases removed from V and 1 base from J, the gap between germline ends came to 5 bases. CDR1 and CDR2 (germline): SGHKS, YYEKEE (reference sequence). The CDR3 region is CASSLAASNQPQHF. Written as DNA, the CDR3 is TGTGCCAGCAGCTTGGCGGCGAGCAATCAGCCCCAGCATTTT.

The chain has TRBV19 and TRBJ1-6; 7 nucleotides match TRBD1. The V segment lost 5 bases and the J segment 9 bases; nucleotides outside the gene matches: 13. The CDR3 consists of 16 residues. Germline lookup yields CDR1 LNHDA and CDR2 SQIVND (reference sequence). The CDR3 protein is CASSGLQGFGISPLHF. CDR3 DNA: TGTGCCAGTAGTGGCCTACAGGGGTTTGGGATTTCACCCCTCCACTTT.

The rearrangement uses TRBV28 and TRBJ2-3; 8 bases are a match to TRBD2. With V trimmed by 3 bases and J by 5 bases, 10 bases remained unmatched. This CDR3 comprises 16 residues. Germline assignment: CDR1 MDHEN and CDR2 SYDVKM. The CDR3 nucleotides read TGTGCCAGCAGTTTTTCCAGCGGGAGTATGAAAGATACGCAGTATTTT. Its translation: CASSFSSGSMKDTQYF.

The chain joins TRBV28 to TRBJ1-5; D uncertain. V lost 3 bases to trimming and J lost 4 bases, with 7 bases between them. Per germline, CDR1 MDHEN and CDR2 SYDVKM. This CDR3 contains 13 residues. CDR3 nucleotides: TGTGCCAGCAGTTTTGGCAGGAATCAGCCCCAGCATTTT. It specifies CASSFGRNQPQHF.

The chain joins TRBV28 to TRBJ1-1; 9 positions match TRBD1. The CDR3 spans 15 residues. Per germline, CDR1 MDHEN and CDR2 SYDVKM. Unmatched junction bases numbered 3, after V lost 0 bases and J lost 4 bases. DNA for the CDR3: TGTGCCAGCAGTTTATGGACAGGGGGGGGCACTGAAGCTTTCTTT. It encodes CASSLWTGGGTEAFF.

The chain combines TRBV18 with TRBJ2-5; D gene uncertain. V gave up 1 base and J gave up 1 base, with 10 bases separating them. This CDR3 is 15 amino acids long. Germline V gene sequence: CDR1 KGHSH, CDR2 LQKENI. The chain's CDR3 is CASSPQPGFQETQYF. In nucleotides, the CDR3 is TGTGCCAGCTCACCACAGCCGGGTTTCCAAGAGACCCAGTACTTC.

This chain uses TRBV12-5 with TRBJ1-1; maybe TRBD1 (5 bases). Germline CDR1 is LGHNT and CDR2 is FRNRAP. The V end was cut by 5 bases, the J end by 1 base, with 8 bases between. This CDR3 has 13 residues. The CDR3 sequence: CASGGTGNTEAFF. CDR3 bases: TGTGCTAGTGGTGGCACAGGGAACACTGAAGCTTTCTTT.

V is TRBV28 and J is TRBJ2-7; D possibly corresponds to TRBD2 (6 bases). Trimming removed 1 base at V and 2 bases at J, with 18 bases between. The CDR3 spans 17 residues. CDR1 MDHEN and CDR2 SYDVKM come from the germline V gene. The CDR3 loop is CASSLFPLGGGTYEQYF. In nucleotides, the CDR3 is TGTGCCAGCAGTTTATTCCCCCTGGGAGGAGGCACCTACGAGCAGTACTTC.

The CDR3 loop is CAWSPGPDQPQHF. CDR3 sequence (DNA): TGTGCCTGGAGCCCAGGGCCCGATCAGCCCCAGCATTTT. J is TRBJ1-5 and V is TRBV30; D perhaps matches TRBD1 (5 bases). The ends were cut back, 3 bases at V and 5 bases at J, with 11 bases in the middle. The germline V gene has CDR1 GTSNPN and CDR2 SVGIG (reference sequence). The CDR3 contains 13 residues.

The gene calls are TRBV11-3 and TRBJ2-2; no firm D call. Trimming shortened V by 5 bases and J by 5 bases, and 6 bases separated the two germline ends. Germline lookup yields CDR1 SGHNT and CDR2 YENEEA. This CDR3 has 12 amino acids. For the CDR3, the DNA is TGTGCCAGCAGCCCCCAAACCGGGGAGCTGTTTTTT. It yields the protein CASSPQTGELFF.

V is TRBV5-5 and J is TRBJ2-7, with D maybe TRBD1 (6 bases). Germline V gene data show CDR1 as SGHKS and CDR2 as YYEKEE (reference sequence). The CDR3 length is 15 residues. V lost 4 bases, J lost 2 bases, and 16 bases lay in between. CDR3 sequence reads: CASSDLVAGAYEQYF. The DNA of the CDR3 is TGTGCCAGCAGCGACCTAGTGGCAGGGGCCTACGAGCAGTACTTC.

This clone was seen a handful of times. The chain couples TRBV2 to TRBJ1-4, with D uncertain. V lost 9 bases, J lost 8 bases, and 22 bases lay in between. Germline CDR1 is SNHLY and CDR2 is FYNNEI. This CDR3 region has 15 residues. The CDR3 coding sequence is TGTGCCAGTAAACTGGGGAGCGCCGCTGGGGAAAAACTGTTTTTT. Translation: CASKLGSAAGEKLFF.

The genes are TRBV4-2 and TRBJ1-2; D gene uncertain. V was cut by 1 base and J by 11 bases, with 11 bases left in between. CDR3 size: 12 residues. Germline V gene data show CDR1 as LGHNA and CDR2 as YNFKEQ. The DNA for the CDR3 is TGTGCCAGCAGCCAAGTGGCCGGACGTTACACCTTC. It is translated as CASSQVAGRYTF.

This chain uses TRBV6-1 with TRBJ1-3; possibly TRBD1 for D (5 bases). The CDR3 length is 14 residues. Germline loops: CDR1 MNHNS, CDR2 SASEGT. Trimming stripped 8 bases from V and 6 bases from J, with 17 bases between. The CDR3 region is CASLVTDGANTIYF. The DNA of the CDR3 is TGTGCCAGCCTGGTGACGGACGGGGCAAACACCATATATTTT.

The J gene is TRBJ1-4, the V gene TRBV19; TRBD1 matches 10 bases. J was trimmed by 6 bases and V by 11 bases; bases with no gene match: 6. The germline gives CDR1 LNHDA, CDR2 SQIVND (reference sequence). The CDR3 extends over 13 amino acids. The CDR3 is CASWDRGDEKLFF. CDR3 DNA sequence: TGTGCCTCCTGGGACAGGGGAGATGAAAAACTGTTTTTT.

The CDR3 is CASSTTSGGYNEQFF. The CDR3 bases are TGTGCCAGCAGTACAACTAGCGGGGGTTACAATGAGCAGTTCTTC. V gene TRBV6-5 combines with J gene TRBJ2-1, with 11 bases aligning to TRBD2. CDR3 size: 15 residues. The V gene's germline CDR1 is MNHEY and CDR2 SVGAGI. The V and J ends lost 5 bases and 4 bases, in that order; junction bases with no gene match: 4.

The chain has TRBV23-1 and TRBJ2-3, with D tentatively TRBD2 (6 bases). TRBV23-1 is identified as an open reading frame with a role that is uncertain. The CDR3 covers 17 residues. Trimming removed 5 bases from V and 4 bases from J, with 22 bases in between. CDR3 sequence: CASSYPTSKEVADTQYF. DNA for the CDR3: TGCGCCAGCAGTTATCCGACTAGTAAGGAGGTCGCAGATACGCAGTATTTT.

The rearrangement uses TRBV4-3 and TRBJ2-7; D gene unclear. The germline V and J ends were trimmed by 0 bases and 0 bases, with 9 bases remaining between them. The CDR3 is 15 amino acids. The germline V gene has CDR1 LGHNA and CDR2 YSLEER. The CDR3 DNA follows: TGCGCCAGCAGCCAAGATCCACAGAACTCCTACGAGCAGTACTTC. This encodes CASSQDPQNSYEQYF.

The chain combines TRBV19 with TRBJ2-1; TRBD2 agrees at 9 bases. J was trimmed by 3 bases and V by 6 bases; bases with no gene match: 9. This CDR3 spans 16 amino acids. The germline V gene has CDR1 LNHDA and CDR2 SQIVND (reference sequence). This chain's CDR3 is CASSPRKTSGYNEQFF. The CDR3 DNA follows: TGTGCCAGTAGCCCGAGGAAGACTAGCGGCTACAATGAGCAGTTCTTC.

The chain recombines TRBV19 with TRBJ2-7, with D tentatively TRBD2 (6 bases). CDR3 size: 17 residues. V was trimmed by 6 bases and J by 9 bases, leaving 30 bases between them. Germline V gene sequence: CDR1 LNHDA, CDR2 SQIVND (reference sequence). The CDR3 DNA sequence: TGTGCCAGTAGCAACTATCCGAGGGCTAGCGAGACTCCCGGGCAGTACTTC. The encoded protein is CASSNYPRASETPGQYF.

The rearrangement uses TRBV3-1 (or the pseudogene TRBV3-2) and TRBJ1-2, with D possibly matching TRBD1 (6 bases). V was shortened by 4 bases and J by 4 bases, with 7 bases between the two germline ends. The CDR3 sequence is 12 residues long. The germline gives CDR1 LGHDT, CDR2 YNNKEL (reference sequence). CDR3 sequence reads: CASSPQGYGYTF. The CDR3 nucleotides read TGTGCCAGCAGCCCACAGGGCTATGGCTACACCTTC.

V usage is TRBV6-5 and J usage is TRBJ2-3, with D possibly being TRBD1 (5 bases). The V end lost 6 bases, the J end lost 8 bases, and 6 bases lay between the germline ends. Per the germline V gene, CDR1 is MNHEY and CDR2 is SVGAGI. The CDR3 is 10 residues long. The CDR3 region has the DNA TGTGCCAGCAGGCAGGGTACGCAGTATTTT. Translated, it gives CASRQGTQYF.

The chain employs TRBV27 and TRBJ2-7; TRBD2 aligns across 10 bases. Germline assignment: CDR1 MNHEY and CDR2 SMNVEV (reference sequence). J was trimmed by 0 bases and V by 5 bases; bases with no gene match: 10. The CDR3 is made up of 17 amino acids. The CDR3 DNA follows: TGTGCCAGCAGTATAAGGCGTGGGACTAGCGCCTCCTACGAGCAGTACTTC. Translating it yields CASSIRRGTSASYEQYF.

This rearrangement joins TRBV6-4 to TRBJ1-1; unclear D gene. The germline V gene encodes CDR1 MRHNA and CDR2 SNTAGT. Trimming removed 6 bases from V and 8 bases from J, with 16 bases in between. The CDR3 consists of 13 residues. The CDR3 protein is CASSAAGASEAFF. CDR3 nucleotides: TGTGCCAGCAGCGCCGCGGGCGCGTCAGAAGCTTTCTTT.

The CDR3 coding sequence is TGTGCCAGTAGTATAGGACCGCCGCTCAACTATGGCTACACCTTC. It codes for CASSIGPPLNYGYTF. The chain combines TRBV19 with TRBJ1-2; D remains ambiguous. V was shortened by 1 base and J by 2 bases, with 11 bases between the two germline ends. Germline V gene sequence: CDR1 LNHDA, CDR2 SQIVND (reference sequence). The CDR3 covers 15 residues.

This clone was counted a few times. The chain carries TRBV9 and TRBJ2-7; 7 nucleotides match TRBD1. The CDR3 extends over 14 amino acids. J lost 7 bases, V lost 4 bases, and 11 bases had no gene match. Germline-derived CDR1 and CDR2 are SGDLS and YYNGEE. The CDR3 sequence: CASSPRQGMWEQYF. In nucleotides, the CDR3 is TGTGCCAGCAGCCCCCGACAGGGAATGTGGGAGCAGTACTTC. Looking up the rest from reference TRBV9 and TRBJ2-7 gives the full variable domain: DSGVTQTPKHLITATGQRVTLRCSPRSGDLSVYWYQQSLDQGLQFLIQYYNGEERAKGNILERFSAQQFPDLHSELNLSSLELGDSALYFCASSPRQGMWEQYFGPGTRLTVT.

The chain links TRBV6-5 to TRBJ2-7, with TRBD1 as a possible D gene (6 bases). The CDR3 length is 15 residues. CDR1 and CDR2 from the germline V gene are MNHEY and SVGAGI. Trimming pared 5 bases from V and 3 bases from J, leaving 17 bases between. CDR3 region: CASSIHRTELYEQYF. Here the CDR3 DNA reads TGTGCCAGCAGTATTCACAGGACAGAGCTCTACGAGCAGTACTTC.

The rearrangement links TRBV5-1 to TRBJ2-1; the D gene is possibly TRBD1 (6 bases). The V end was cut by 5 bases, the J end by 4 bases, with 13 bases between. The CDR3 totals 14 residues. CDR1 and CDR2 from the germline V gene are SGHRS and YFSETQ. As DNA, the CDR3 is TGCGCCAGCAGGACCATTACAGGGTACAATGAGCAGTTCTTC. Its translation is CASRTITGYNEQFF.

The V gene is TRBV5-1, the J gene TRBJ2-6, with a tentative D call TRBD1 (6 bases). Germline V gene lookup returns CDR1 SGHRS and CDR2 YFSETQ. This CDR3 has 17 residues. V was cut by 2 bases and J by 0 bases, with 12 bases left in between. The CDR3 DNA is TGCGCCAGCAGCTTCCAGGGGACGGACTCTGGGGCCAACGTCCTGACTTTC. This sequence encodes CASSFQGTDSGANVLTF.